The clone carrying this T cell receptor (beta chain) came up a few times. Sequencing was performed with immunoSEQ multiplex PCR; in TCRdb, only in-frame clones are kept and a portion is missing. This table has about 120,000 clones, 88% appearing once. This specimen comes from a study of T cell responses to AZD1222 COVID-19 vaccine. The sequencing used peripheral blood, collected on day 0 of AZD1222 vaccination. This receptor was identified in an adult in good health.

In DNA, the CDR3 is TGTGCCAGCAGCCAAGATGGGGGGCGGGAGACCCAGTACTTC. It is translated as CASSQDGGRETQYF. The genes are TRBV3-1 (or the pseudogene TRBV3-2) and TRBJ2-5; D may match TRBD1 or TRBD2 (6 bases each). This CDR3 has 14 residues. V lost 0 bases and J 5 bases, leaving 10 bases between the germline ends. The germline V gene has CDR1 LGHDT and CDR2 YNNKEL (reference sequence).